The 7 T cell receptor beta chains reported below all come from one sample, sequenced in a study of T cells in Graves' hyperthyroidism and ophthalmopathy. Amplified TCR beta CDR3 regions derived from RNA transcripts. A set of HTBI primers served as the primers for a first-round RT-PCR of the TCR CDR3. One entry per CDR3 protein, called by TCRdb with MiXCR from the multiplex PCR reads. The repertoire holds roughly 660,000 distinct CDR3 sequences, with around 15% as singletons. What was sequenced was blood. Source of these receptors: a man over 45 with Graves' hyperthyroidism.

This clonotype occurred a few times. The gene calls are TRBV5-5 and TRBJ2-4, with D possibly being TRBD1 (5 bases). Trimming removed 0 bases at V and 7 bases at J, with 11 bases between. Germline CDR1 SGHKS, CDR2 YYEKEE (reference sequence). The CDR3 has 14 residues. This chain's CDR3 is CASSLDPQGNIQYF. Written as DNA, the CDR3 is TGTGCCAGCAGCTTGGACCCCCAGGGTAACATTCAGTACTTC.

This clonotype was observed many times. The chain uses TRBV28 and TRBJ2-2; perhaps TRBD2 as D (5 bases). CDR1 MDHEN and CDR2 SYDVKM come from the germline V gene. V was cut by 5 bases and J by 7 bases, with 20 bases left in between. CDR3 length: 16 amino acids. This CDR3 reads CASSPKFRLANGELFF. CDR3 sequence (DNA): TGTGCCAGCAGTCCCAAATTTCGTCTAGCAAACGGGGAGCTGTTTTTT.

V gene TRBV20-1 combines with J gene TRBJ2-7; 9 positions match TRBD2. Losses at the gene ends were 1 base for V and 3 bases for J; bases not matched to a gene: 13. This CDR3 is built from 17 residues. Looked up from germline, CDR1 is DFQATT and CDR2 is SNEGSKA (reference sequence). Here the CDR3 reads CSARVAGGPSPYYEQYF. The CDR3 DNA is TGCAGTGCTAGAGTGGCGGGAGGGCCCTCCCCTTACTACGAGCAGTACTTC.

This rearrangement joins TRBV7-9 to TRBJ2-1; TRBD1 matches at 9 bases. Germline lookup yields CDR1 SEHNR and CDR2 FQNEAQ (reference sequence). After removal of 5 bases from V and 6 bases from J, the junction contained 5 bases not matched to a gene. This CDR3 is 14 amino acids long. The CDR3 DNA sequence: TGTGCCAGCAGCCCATCGGACAGGGGCAATGAGCAGTTCTTC. Translated: CASSPSDRGNEQFF.

Concerning this clonotype: Possible read error: a much larger clone is one base away. The chain links TRBV29-1 to TRBJ2-1, with D hard to call. The CDR3 has 14 amino acids. Germline assignment: CDR1 SQVTM and CDR2 ANQGSEA. Deletions cut 3 bases from V and 3 bases from J, with 12 bases between. CDR3 nucleotide sequence: TGCAGCGTTGAGTCGAACGGAGTCTACAATGAGCAGTTCTTC. Its protein product is CSVESNGVYNEQFF.

This clonotype was seen repeatedly, ten times or more. The chain uses TRBV27 and TRBJ2-5; D remains ambiguous. The V and J ends lost 3 bases and 4 bases respectively, with 9 bases between them. Germline CDR1 MNHEY, CDR2 SMNVEV (reference sequence). This CDR3 spans 13 amino acids. The CDR3 coding sequence is TGTGCCAGCAGTTTGACTCCCGGAGAGACCCAGTACTTC. This translates into CASSLTPGETQYF.

This clonotype was observed a few times. J is TRBJ2-7 and V is TRBV6-2 or TRBV6-3, with 10 bases identical to TRBD2. CDR1 is MNHEY and CDR2 is SVGEGT in the germline V gene. V gave up 7 bases and J gave up 3 bases; unmatched junction bases: 3. This CDR3 has 13 amino acids. CDR3 protein: CASTLAGGYEQYF. CDR3 bases: TGTGCCAGCACCTTAGCGGGAGGCTACGAGCAGTACTTC.